The entry below gives a single TCR beta chain sequence along with its context. Its antigen is currently unknown. The data are from a study of identifying expanded T cells in peripheral blood. Study-wide findings and caveats: Technical replicates showed around 1.2 changed clones; about 2 weeks about 16.4; four weeks 19.

CDR1 SGDLS and CDR2 YYNGEE come from the germline V gene. V was trimmed by 4 bases and J by 4 bases, leaving 17 bases between them. The CDR3 totals 15 residues. This table comes from immunoSEQ multiplex PCR, and its TCRdb copy is limited to in-frame clones, with some not included. The table has 100,000 to 150,000 clones, 75% to 90% seen once. The chain recombines TRBV9 with TRBJ1-1, with D possibly being TRBD1 (5 bases). The clonotype was recovered from a person aged 18-69 years in good health. Sequencing used blood. The CDR3 DNA reads TGTGCCAGCAGCACCCTAGGACAAGGAGGCACTGAAGCTTTCTTT. It yields the protein CASSTLGQGGTEAFF.